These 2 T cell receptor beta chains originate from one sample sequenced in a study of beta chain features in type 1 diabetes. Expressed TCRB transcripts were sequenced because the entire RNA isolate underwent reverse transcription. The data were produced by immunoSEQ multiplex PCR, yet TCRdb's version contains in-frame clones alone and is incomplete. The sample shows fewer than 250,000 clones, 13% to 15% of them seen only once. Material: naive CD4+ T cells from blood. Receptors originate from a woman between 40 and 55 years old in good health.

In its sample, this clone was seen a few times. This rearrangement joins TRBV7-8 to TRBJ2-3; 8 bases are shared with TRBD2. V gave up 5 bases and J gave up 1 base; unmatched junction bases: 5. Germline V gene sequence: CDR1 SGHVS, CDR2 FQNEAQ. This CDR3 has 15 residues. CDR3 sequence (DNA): TGTGCCAGCAGCGCGAAGGGACTAGGCACAGATACGCAGTATTTT. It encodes CASSAKGLGTDTQYF.

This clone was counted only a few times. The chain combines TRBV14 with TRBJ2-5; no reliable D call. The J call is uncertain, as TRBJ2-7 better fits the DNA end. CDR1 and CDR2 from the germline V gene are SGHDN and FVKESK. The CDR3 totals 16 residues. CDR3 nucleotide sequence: TGTGCCAGCAGCCGAATACCGGCCACACTCGGCGGCGAGCAGTACTTC. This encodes CASSRIPATLGGEQYF.